A selection of T cell receptor beta chains follows, all from one sample in a study of cytomegalovirus exposure and HLA in healthy donors. The method was immunoSEQ multiplex PCR; TCRdb's version includes in-frame clones alone and lacks a portion of them. The table records 60,000 to 75,000 clones, roughly 80% of them present only once. Source material: PBMCs. These receptors came from a woman younger than 45 in good health and CMV-seropositive. Each CDR3 is given with its conserved first and last residue. Each record gives: J gene, V gene, clone size, D gene, CDR3 DNA, CDR3 protein. A D gene is named only where the DNA matches it firmly. For some rows the clone size is stated as once, few or many, or as a class when expanded; others skip it.

J gene: TRBJ1-2; V gene: TRBV28; clone size: once; D gene: .; CDR3 DNA: TGTGCCAGCAGTTCCCCGGCAGGGGCCCAAGGAGGCTACACCTTC; CDR3 protein: CASSSPAGAQGGYTF
J gene: TRBJ2-4; V gene: TRBV7-2; clone size: few; D gene: TRBD1; CDR3 DNA: TGTGCCAGCAGCCCGGGGACAGGGGTTCGCTTC; CDR3 protein: CASSPGTGVRF
J gene: TRBJ2-7; V gene: TRBV5-4; clone size: .; D gene: .; CDR3 DNA: TGTGCCAGCAGCTTGGAGTCTAGCCACGAGCAGTACTTC; CDR3 protein: CASSLESSHEQYF
J gene: TRBJ1-2; V gene: TRBV28; clone size: .; D gene: .; CDR3 DNA: TGTGCCAGCAGTTGGACAGATTATGGCTACACCTTC; CDR3 protein: CASSWTDYGYTF
J gene: TRBJ2-7; V gene: TRBV10-3; clone size: .; D gene: TRBD2; CDR3 DNA: TGTGCCATCAGTGAGATAGCGGGGGTCTCTGAGCAGTACTTC; CDR3 protein: CAISEIAGVSEQYF
J gene: TRBJ1-2; V gene: TRBV2; clone size: .; D gene: TRBD1; CDR3 DNA: TGTGCCAGCAGTGGGGACAGAAACTATGGCTACACCTTC; CDR3 protein: CASSGDRNYGYTF
J gene: TRBJ1-2; V gene: TRBV11-2; clone size: .; D gene: .; CDR3 DNA: TGTGCCAGCAGCTCCGACAACTCCATACTTATTGGCTACACCTTC; CDR3 protein: CASSSDNSILIGYTF
J gene: TRBJ2-7; V gene: TRBV5-6; clone size: .; D gene: .; CDR3 DNA: TGTGCCAGCAGCCGTCTTTACGAGCAGTACTTC; CDR3 protein: CASSRLYEQYF
J gene: TRBJ2-7; V gene: TRBV19; clone size: few; D gene: TRBD1; CDR3 DNA: TGTGCCAGTAGTATACACAGGGGTTCCTACGAGCAGTACTTC; CDR3 protein: CASSIHRGSYEQYF
J gene: TRBJ2-3; V gene: TRBV1; clone size: few; D gene: .; CDR3 DNA: TGCACCAGCAGCCAGTTACAGGTGGTTGGGACAGATACGCAGTATTTT; CDR3 protein: CTSSQLQVVGTDTQYF
J gene: TRBJ2-7; V gene: TRBV5-4; clone size: .; D gene: .; CDR3 DNA: TGTGCCAGCAGCCGGGACACCTACGAGCAGTACTTC; CDR3 protein: CASSRDTYEQYF
J gene: TRBJ2-3; V gene: TRBV11-2; clone size: once; D gene: .; CDR3 DNA: TGTGCCAGCAGCTTAGGGCCAGGACTGCAGTATTTT; CDR3 protein: CASSLGPGLQYF
J gene: TRBJ2-1; V gene: TRBV5-1; clone size: .; D gene: TRBD2; CDR3 DNA: TGCGCCAGCAGCTTGGCTCTAGCGGGAGTCAATGAGCAGTTCTTC; CDR3 protein: CASSLALAGVNEQFF